The rows below give T cell receptor beta chains drawn from one sample of a study of blood T cell repertoires in COVID-19. Method: immunoSEQ multiplex PCR; TCRdb's copy keeps in-frame clones and lacks some. The profile shows roughly 200,000 clones, 76% of them singletons. Sample: peripheral blood. The receptors here all came from a woman aged 50 to 60 with active or convalescent COVID-19. The CDR3 runs from the conserved cysteine through the conserved F or W. A D gene is named only where the DNA matches it firmly. Clone size is given for some rows only: seen once, a few or many times, or a class if the clone is expanded.

v_call,d_call,clone_size,j_call,cdr3_aa,cdr3_nt
TRBV2,TRBD1,.,TRBJ1-2,CASSEIDRVGYGYTF,TGTGCCAGCAGTGAGATTGACAGGGTCGGCTATGGCTACACCTTC
TRBV6-2/TRBV6-3,.,few,TRBJ1-1,CASSYGWNTEAFF,TGTGCCAGCAGTTACGGCTGGAACACTGAAGCTTTCTTT
TRBV28,.,.,TRBJ2-7,CASSPHEQYF,TGTGCCAGCAGTCCTCACGAGCAGTACTTC
TRBV7-8,.,.,TRBJ2-4,CASSSDRRNIQYF,TGTGCCAGCAGTTCGGACAGAAGGAACATTCAGTACTTC
TRBV2,.,.,TRBJ1-1,CASRDGRTVNTEAFF,TGTGCCAGCAGGGATGGACGGACAGTGAACACTGAAGCTTTCTTT
TRBV7-8,TRBD1,.,TRBJ2-7,CASSKGTGAYEQYF,TGTGCCAGCAGCAAGGGGACAGGGGCCTACGAGCAGTACTTC
TRBV2,.,.,TRBJ2-1,CASRGGPYNEQFF,TGTGCCAGCAGAGGGGGTCCCTACAATGAGCAGTTCTTC
TRBV11-2,.,.,TRBJ2-7,CASSVNSYEQYF,TGTGCCAGCAGCGTAAACTCCTACGAGCAGTACTTC
TRBV7-2,.,.,TRBJ2-1,CASSPNSPGSSYNEQFF,TGTGCCAGCAGCCCTAACAGTCCGGGGAGCTCCTACAATGAGCAGTTCTTC
TRBV7-3,TRBD2,.,TRBJ2-3,CASSLRTSGSTDTQYF,TGTGCCAGCAGCTTACGGACTAGCGGGAGCACAGATACGCAGTATTTT
TRBV6-5,TRBD1,few,TRBJ1-2,CASSRTGVGGYTF,TGTGCCAGCAGCCGCACAGGGGTGGGTGGCTACACCTTC
TRBV10-2,TRBD2,.,TRBJ2-1,CASGKTSVYNEQFF,TGCGCCAGCGGCAAAACTAGCGTATACAATGAGCAGTTCTTC
TRBV7-9,TRBD2,few,TRBJ2-1,CASSLGTSGSNEQFF,TGTGCCAGCAGCTTAGGGACTAGCGGGAGCAATGAGCAGTTCTTC
TRBV2,TRBD1,.,TRBJ2-2,CASSEIGTANTGELFF,TGTGCCAGCAGTGAGATAGGGACAGCGAACACCGGGGAGCTGTTTTTT
TRBV19,.,.,TRBJ1-4,CASSNQGINEKLFF,TGTGCCAGTAGTAACCAGGGAATTAATGAAAAACTGTTTTTT
TRBV7-2,.,few,TRBJ2-2,CASSFKKGLNTGELFF,TGTGCCAGCAGCTTTAAGAAGGGGCTCAACACCGGGGAGCTGTTTTTT
TRBV10-3,.,.,TRBJ1-5,CAISDQQGGDQPQHF,TGTGCCATCAGTGACCAGCAGGGTGGGGATCAGCCCCAGCATTTT
TRBV19,.,.,TRBJ2-5,CASLRGGRETQYF,TGTGCCAGTTTGAGGGGGGGGCGAGAGACCCAGTACTTC
TRBV19,.,.,TRBJ1-5,CASSIEGPGWDSNQPQHF,TGTGCCAGTAGTATAGAGGGGCCGGGTTGGGATAGCAATCAGCCCCAGCATTTT
TRBV3-1/TRBV3-2,TRBD1,few,TRBJ1-6,CASSQLYSQGANSPLHF,TGTGCCAGCAGCCAACTATATTCGCAGGGGGCCAATTCACCCCTCCACTTT
TRBV30,TRBD2,.,TRBJ2-1,CAWSGAGGSSYNEQFF,TGTGCCTGGAGTGGTGCGGGAGGGAGCTCCTACAATGAGCAGTTCTTC
TRBV7-8,TRBD2,.,TRBJ2-5,CASSLGAGGFQETQYF,TGTGCCAGCAGCTTAGGGGCGGGGGGGTTCCAAGAGACCCAGTACTTC
TRBV6-6,TRBD2,.,TRBJ2-1,CASSRPGLAAGGSYNEQFF,TGTGCCAGCAGTCGGCCGGGACTAGCGGCTGGGGGCTCCTACAATGAGCAGTTCTTC
TRBV27,.,.,TRBJ2-7,CASSFFGGTYEQYF,TGTGCCAGCAGTTTTTTCGGCGGAACCTACGAGCAGTACTTC
TRBV28,.,.,TRBJ2-1,CASSWIGRGNEQFF,TGTGCCAGCAGTTGGATAGGCAGGGGCAATGAGCAGTTCTTC
TRBV28,.,.,TRBJ1-2,CASSSGAVGYTF,TGTGCCAGCAGTTCAGGGGCGGTTGGCTACACCTTC
TRBV18,TRBD1,few,TRBJ1-1,CASSPGQGTEAFF,TGTGCCAGCTCGCCAGGACAGGGAACTGAAGCTTTCTTT
TRBV7-8,.,.,TRBJ1-3,CASSLGFQGGNTIYF,TGTGCCAGCAGCTTAGGTTTCCAGGGTGGAAACACCATATATTTT
TRBV19,TRBD1,.,TRBJ1-5,CASSPDRDQPQHF,TGTGCCAGTTCCCCGGACAGGGATCAGCCCCAGCATTTT
TRBV4-1,TRBD1,few,TRBJ1-1,CASSHGTGNTEAFF,TGCGCCAGCAGCCACGGGACAGGGAACACTGAAGCTTTCTTT
TRBV2,.,many,TRBJ2-3,CATQGMGTDTQYF,TGTGCCACCCAGGGGATGGGAACAGATACGCAGTATTTT
TRBV3-1/TRBV3-2,TRBD1,.,TRBJ2-7,CASSQVAGTGAYEQYF,TGTGCCAGCAGCCAAGTCGCCGGGACAGGGGCCTACGAGCAGTACTTC
TRBV5-1,.,.,TRBJ2-7,CASSLAPSGSHTSYEQYF,TGCGCCAGCAGCTTGGCGCCCAGCGGGTCTCATACTTCCTACGAGCAGTACTTC
TRBV5-1,TRBD2,.,TRBJ2-2,CASSLRLAGDTGELFF,TGCGCCAGCAGCTTAAGACTAGCGGGAGATACCGGGGAGCTGTTTTTT
TRBV7-9,.,.,TRBJ1-6,CASSPTENSPLHF,TGTGCCAGCAGCCCGACGGAGAATTCACCCCTCCACTTT
TRBV6-2/TRBV6-3,TRBD1,.,TRBJ1-6,CASSSPGQSNSPLHF,TGTGCCAGCAGTTCACCGGGACAGAGCAATTCACCCCTCCACTTT
TRBV18,.,.,TRBJ1-1,CASSRWQGFEAFF,TGTGCCAGCTCACGATGGCAGGGGTTTGAAGCTTTCTTT
TRBV27,.,.,TRBJ1-1,CASRMGARAFF,TGTGCCAGCAGGATGGGGGCGCGAGCTTTCTTT
TRBV5-1,.,.,TRBJ2-1,CASSLALAGHNEQFF,TGCGCCAGCAGCTTGGCCCTAGCAGGTCACAATGAGCAGTTCTTC
TRBV7-8,TRBD1,.,TRBJ1-6,CASSPGQGNSPLHF,TGTGCCAGCAGCCCGGGACAGGGTAATTCACCCCTCCACTTT
TRBV30,TRBD1,.,TRBJ2-2,CAWSGTPGQGTGELFF,TGTGCCTGGAGCGGGACCCCGGGACAGGGGACCGGGGAGCTGTTTTTT
TRBV6-2/TRBV6-3,TRBD2,few,TRBJ2-2,CASSYAVAGFGELFF,TGTGCCAGCAGTTACGCGGTAGCGGGTTTCGGGGAGCTGTTTTTT
TRBV18,.,.,TRBJ2-1,CASSPSLRSEQFF,TGTGCCAGCTCACCCAGCTTACGGAGTGAGCAGTTCTTC
TRBV4-2,.,.,TRBJ1-5,CASSQQWGVDQPQHF,TGTGCCAGCAGCCAACAGTGGGGCGTCGATCAGCCCCAGCATTTT
TRBV3-1/TRBV3-2,.,.,TRBJ1-2,CASSQGGVWSPSNYGYTF,TGTGCCAGCAGCCAGGGGGGGGTTTGGTCCCCTTCTAACTATGGCTACACCTTC
TRBV6-5,.,.,TRBJ1-5,CASTESGNQPQHF,TGTGCCAGCACCGAGAGTGGCAATCAGCCCCAGCATTTT
TRBV7-2,TRBD2,.,TRBJ2-1,CASSSPSSGGGINEQFF,TGTGCCAGCAGCTCCCCCTCCAGCGGGGGGGGAATTAATGAGCAGTTCTTC
TRBV7-9,.,.,TRBJ2-2,CASRFTGTGELFF,TGTGCCAGCAGGTTTACAGGCACCGGGGAGCTGTTTTTT